This TCR beta chain was sequenced in a study of shared clonotypes between healthy human individuals. Sequencing was performed with immunoSEQ multiplex PCR; in TCRdb, only in-frame clones are kept and a portion is missing. The data hold around 1.6 million clones, with 95% to 99% observed a single time. Germline V lookup: CDR1 WSHSY, CDR2 SAAADI. The CDR3 runs to 13 residues. Trimming shortened V by 6 bases and J by 0 bases, and 9 bases separated the two germline ends. The V gene is TRBV10-2, the J gene TRBJ2-7; D is unclear. The sequencing input was naive CD4+ T cells sorted from blood. Subset defined: CD45RA+ positively selected. The source is a man aged 30-40 years in good health. The CDR3 region has the DNA TGCGCCAGCAGGGAGACAAGCTCCTACGAGCAGTACTTC. Residues: CASRETSSYEQYF.